Listed below are T cell receptor beta chains from one sample, sequenced in a study of Ad26.COV2.S vaccination and SARS-CoV-2 variants. Produced via immunoSEQ multiplex PCR; TCRdb's table is partial and in-frame only. Here the sample spans about 680,000 clones, roughly 90% being singletons. The sample in question was peripheral blood, obtained in a trial of Ad26.COV2.S vaccine versus placebo. The receptors were sampled from a person aged 18-60 years who received the Ad26.COV2.S COVID-19 vaccine or a placebo. The CDR3 runs from the conserved cysteine through the conserved F or W. A D gene is named only where the DNA matches it firmly. Size values are once, few and many counts, or a class for expanded clones, and some rows have none.

v_gene	len	j_gene	abundance	d_gene	CDR3aa	CDR3nt
TRBV6-1	18	TRBJ2-2	NA	NA	CASSEDPLRVRFTGELFF	TGTGCCAGCAGTGAAGATCCCCTCCGGGTGCGATTCACCGGGGAGCTGTTTTTT
TRBV18	13	TRBJ1-1	NA	NA	CASSPLMNTEAFF	TGTGCCAGCTCACCGTTAATGAACACTGAAGCTTTCTTT
TRBV11-2	16	TRBJ1-4	NA	NA	CASTSSFGSTNEKLFF	TGTGCCAGCACCTCGAGCTTTGGGTCGACTAATGAAAAACTGTTTTTT
TRBV27	16	TRBJ2-7	few	TRBD1	CASSHQGTGGLHEQYF	TGTGCCAGCAGTCATCAGGGGACAGGGGGCTTACACGAGCAGTACTTC
TRBV6-1	15	TRBJ2-1	NA	NA	CASSEVGGTYNEQFF	TGTGCCAGCAGTGAAGTGGGGGGTACCTACAATGAGCAGTTCTTC
TRBV6-6	17	TRBJ1-1	NA	TRBD1	CASSLWTGRIGDTEAFF	TGTGCCAGCAGTCTGTGGACAGGGAGGATTGGCGACACTGAAGCTTTCTTT
TRBV6-5	13	TRBJ1-2	NA	TRBD1	CASSRQGIYGYTF	TGTGCCAGCAGTCGACAGGGAATTTATGGCTACACCTTC
TRBV7-2	11	TRBJ2-5	NA	NA	CASSFQVTQYF	TGTGCCAGCAGCTTCCAGGTGACCCAGTACTTC
TRBV10-1	16	TRBJ2-1	NA	TRBD2	CASSESQSGSYNEQFF	TGCGCCAGCAGTGAGTCTCAGAGCGGGAGCTACAATGAGCAGTTCTTC
TRBV27	17	TRBJ2-7	NA	NA	CASKRQGGATGTYEQYF	TGTGCCAGCAAGAGGCAGGGGGGAGCCACGGGTACCTACGAGCAGTACTTC
TRBV7-9	12	TRBJ1-2	NA	NA	CASRPEGGRYTF	TGTGCCAGCAGGCCCGAGGGGGGGCGATACACCTTC
TRBV27	16	TRBJ1-6	NA	NA	CASSLSDSSYNSPLHF	TGTGCCAGCAGTTTATCGGACAGCTCCTATAATTCACCCCTCCACTTT
TRBV29-1	12	TRBJ2-2	NA	TRBD2	CSVEREAGELFF	TGCAGCGTTGAGCGGGAGGCCGGGGAGCTGTTTTTT
TRBV11-1	15	TRBJ2-7	NA	NA	CASSSDGSRAYEQYF	TGTGCCAGCAGCTCAGACGGTTCTCGGGCCTACGAGCAGTACTTC
TRBV28	15	TRBJ2-5	NA	NA	CASSLRGGFGETQYF	TGTGCCAGCAGCCTTAGGGGGGGGTTTGGAGAGACCCAGTACTTC
TRBV30	13	TRBJ1-5	once	NA	CAWSGRGNQPQHF	TGTGCCTGGAGCGGGCGTGGCAATCAGCCCCAGCATTTT
TRBV28	13	TRBJ1-1	NA	NA	CASSPPRQIEAFF	TGTGCCAGCAGCCCTCCGCGTCAAATTGAAGCTTTCTTT
TRBV30	12	TRBJ1-4	NA	NA	CAWSGQREKLFF	TGTGCCTGGAGTGGACAGAGGGAAAAACTGTTTTTT
TRBV14	15	TRBJ1-4	NA	NA	CASSQVVRINEKLFF	TGTGCCAGCAGCCAAGTGGTACGGATAAATGAAAAACTGTTTTTT
TRBV27	15	TRBJ2-7	NA	TRBD1	CASSHDRGLPYEQYF	TGTGCCAGCAGCCACGACAGGGGCCTACCCTACGAGCAGTACTTC
TRBV3-1/TRBV3-2	13	TRBJ1-3	few	NA	CASSQDRTDTIYF	TGTGCCAGCAGCCAAGACAGGACTGACACCATATATTTT
TRBV5-4	16	TRBJ2-1	NA	TRBD2	CASSGGGSPSYNEQFF	TGTGCCAGCAGCGGGGGAGGGTCCCCCTCCTACAATGAGCAGTTCTTC
TRBV13	12	TRBJ1-1	NA	NA	CASSLTDFEAFF	TGTGCCAGCAGCCTTACGGATTTTGAAGCTTTCTTT
TRBV7-8	11	TRBJ1-4	NA	NA	CASSGLLELFF	TGTGCCAGCAGCGGCCTTCTCGAACTGTTTTTT
TRBV5-1	15	TRBJ2-1	NA	TRBD2	CASSFRTSGSNEQFF	TGCGCCAGCAGCTTCCGGACTAGCGGGAGCAATGAGCAGTTCTTC
TRBV27	13	TRBJ2-1	NA	NA	CASSLSPYNEQFF	TGTGCCAGCAGTTTATCGCCCTACAATGAGCAGTTCTTC
TRBV4-3	17	TRBJ1-1	NA	NA	CASSQDSRAGMNTEAFF	TGCGCCAGCAGCCAAGATTCCCGGGCGGGAATGAACACTGAAGCTTTCTTT
TRBV30	13	TRBJ1-2	NA	NA	CACTGRGDYGYTF	TGTGCCTGCACAGGCCGGGGCGACTATGGCTACACCTTC
TRBV5-1	13	TRBJ2-7	few	TRBD1	CASSRDRGYEQYF	TGCGCCAGCAGCCGGGACAGGGGCTACGAGCAGTACTTC
TRBV2	13	TRBJ1-5	NA	NA	CASSEVGVQPQHF	TGTGCCAGCAGTGAAGTGGGGGTCCAGCCCCAGCATTTT
TRBV6-5	14	TRBJ1-2	NA	TRBD1	CASRLTGTNYGYTF	TGTGCCAGCAGGCTGACAGGGACCAACTATGGCTACACCTTC
TRBV29-1	12	TRBJ2-7	NA	TRBD1	CSVLRGLGEQYF	TGCAGCGTTTTGAGGGGGCTCGGGGAGCAGTACTTC
TRBV7-9	17	TRBJ2-5	NA	NA	CASSNLPVRVRRETQYF	TGTGCCAGCAGCAACCTACCCGTGCGTGTGCGGAGGGAGACCCAGTACTTC
TRBV6-5	16	TRBJ1-1	once	NA	CASSYSGGQDGLGAFF	TGTGCCAGCAGTTATTCTGGGGGGCAGGACGGACTGGGAGCTTTCTTT
TRBV7-9	10	TRBJ1-1	NA	NA	CASSGSVPFF	TGTGCCAGCAGCGGCTCAGTTCCTTTCTTT
TRBV4-2	16	TRBJ2-1	NA	TRBD2	CASSQELAGGLNEQFF	TGTGCCAGCAGCCAAGAGCTAGCGGGGGGGCTCAATGAGCAGTTCTTC
TRBV20-1	11	TRBJ2-5	NA	TRBD2	CSAGGGETQYF	TGCAGTGCTGGCGGGGGAGAGACCCAGTACTTC
TRBV18	16	TRBJ2-2	NA	TRBD1	CASSPYNRGSPGELFF	TGTGCCAGCTCACCTTATAACAGGGGGAGCCCCGGGGAGCTGTTTTTT
TRBV24-1	13	TRBJ2-3	once	NA	CATSGGIGDTQYF	TGTGCCACCAGTGGTGGTATAGGGGATACGCAGTATTTT
TRBV11-2	11	TRBJ2-7	once	NA	CASSLEREQYF	TGTGCCAGCAGCTTAGAGCGCGAGCAGTACTTC
TRBV3-1/TRBV3-2	14	TRBJ2-1	NA	TRBD1	CASREGGRNNEQFF	TGTGCCAGCAGAGAAGGGGGCAGAAACAATGAGCAGTTCTTC
TRBV5-6	14	TRBJ2-1	once	NA	CASSQGGLYNEQFF	TGTGCCAGCAGCCAGGGGGGCCTCTACAATGAGCAGTTCTTC
TRBV6-2/TRBV6-3	14	TRBJ1-1	NA	TRBD1	CASSSRTGGTEAFF	TGTGCCAGCAGCTCCAGGACAGGCGGCACTGAAGCTTTCTTT
TRBV18	14	TRBJ2-7	NA	TRBD2	CASSAGARSYEQYF	TGTGCCAGCTCAGCGGGAGCCCGCTCCTACGAGCAGTACTTC
TRBV11-3	14	TRBJ2-1	NA	TRBD2	CASSLAGLASEQFF	TGTGCCAGCAGCTTGGCGGGACTAGCATCTGAGCAGTTCTTC
TRBV14	23	TRBJ2-2	NA	NA	CASSQDQMYDISRRAVHTGELFF	TGTGCCAGCAGCCAAGACCAAATGTATGACATCAGCAGGAGGGCCGTTCACACCGGGGAGCTGTTTTTT